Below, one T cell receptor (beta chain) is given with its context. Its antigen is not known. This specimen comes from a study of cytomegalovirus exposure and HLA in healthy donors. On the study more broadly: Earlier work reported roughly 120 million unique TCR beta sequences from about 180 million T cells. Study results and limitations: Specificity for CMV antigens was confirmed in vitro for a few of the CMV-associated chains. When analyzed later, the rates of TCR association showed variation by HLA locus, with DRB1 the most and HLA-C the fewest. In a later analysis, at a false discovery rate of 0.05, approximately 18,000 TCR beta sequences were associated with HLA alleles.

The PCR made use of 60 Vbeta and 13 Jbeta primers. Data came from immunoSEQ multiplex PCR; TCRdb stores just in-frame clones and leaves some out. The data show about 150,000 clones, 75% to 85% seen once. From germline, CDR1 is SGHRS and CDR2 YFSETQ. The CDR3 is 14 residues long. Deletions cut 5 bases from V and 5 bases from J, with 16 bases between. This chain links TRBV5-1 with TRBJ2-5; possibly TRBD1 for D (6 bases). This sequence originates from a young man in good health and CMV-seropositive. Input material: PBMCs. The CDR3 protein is CASSLDRSRETQYF. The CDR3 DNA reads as TGCGCCAGCAGTTTAGACAGGAGTAGGGAGACCCAGTACTTC.